This TCR beta chain was identified in a study of T cell changes during pregnancy in multiple sclerosis. Method: immunoSEQ multiplex PCR; TCRdb's copy keeps in-frame clones and lacks some. Among 80,000 or so clones, roughly nine tenths were seen once, and the ten largest hold less than 3%. The CDR3 totals 15 residues. The germline V gene encodes CDR1 SGHAT and CDR2 FQNNGV. Trimming stripped 2 bases from V and 0 bases from J, with 8 bases between. The sample was peripheral blood, taken before pregnancy. This chain connects TRBV11-2 to TRBJ1-5; the D is unclear. The source is a female donor with multiple sclerosis, enrolled in a pregnancy study. The CDR3 loop reads CASSLSPHSNQPQHF. The DNA of the CDR3 is TGTGCCAGCAGCTTATCGCCACATAGCAATCAGCCCCAGCATTTT.